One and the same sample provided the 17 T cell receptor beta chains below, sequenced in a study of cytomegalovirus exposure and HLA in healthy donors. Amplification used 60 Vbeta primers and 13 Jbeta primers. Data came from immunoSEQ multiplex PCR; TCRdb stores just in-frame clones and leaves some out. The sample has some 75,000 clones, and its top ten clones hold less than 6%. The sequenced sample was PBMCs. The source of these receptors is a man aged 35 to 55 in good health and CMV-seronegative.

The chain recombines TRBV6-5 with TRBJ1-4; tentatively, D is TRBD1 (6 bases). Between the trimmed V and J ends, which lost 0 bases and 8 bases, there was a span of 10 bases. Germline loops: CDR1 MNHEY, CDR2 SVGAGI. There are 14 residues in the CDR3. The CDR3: CASSYSAGDEKLFF. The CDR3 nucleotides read TGTGCCAGCAGTTACTCGGCAGGGGACGAAAAACTGTTTTTT.

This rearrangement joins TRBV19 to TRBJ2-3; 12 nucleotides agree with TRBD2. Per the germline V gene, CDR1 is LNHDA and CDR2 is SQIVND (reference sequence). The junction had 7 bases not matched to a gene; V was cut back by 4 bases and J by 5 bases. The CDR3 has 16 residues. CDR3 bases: TGTGCCAGTAGTACTAGCGGGGGGGAAAGGGGAGATACGCAGTATTTT. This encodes CASSTSGGERGDTQYF.

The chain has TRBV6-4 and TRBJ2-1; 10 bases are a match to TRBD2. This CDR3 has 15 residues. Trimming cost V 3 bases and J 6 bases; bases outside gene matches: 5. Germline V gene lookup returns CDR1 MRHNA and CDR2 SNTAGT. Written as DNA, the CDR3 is TGTGCCAGCAGTGATCTAGCGGGGGCCAGCAATGAGCAGTTCTTC. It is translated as CASSDLAGASNEQFF.

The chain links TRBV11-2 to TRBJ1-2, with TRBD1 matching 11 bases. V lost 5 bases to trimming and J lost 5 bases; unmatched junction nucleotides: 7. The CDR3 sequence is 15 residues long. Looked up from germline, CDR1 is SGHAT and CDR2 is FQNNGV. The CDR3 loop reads CASSLRTGGWYGYTF. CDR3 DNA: TGTGCCAGCAGCCTACGGACAGGGGGCTGGTATGGCTACACCTTC.

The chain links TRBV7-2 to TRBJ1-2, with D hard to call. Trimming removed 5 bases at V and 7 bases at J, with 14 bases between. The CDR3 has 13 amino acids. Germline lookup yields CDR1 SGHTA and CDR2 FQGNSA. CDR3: CASSPIEGGGYTF. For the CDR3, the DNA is TGTGCCAGCAGCCCCATCGAGGGAGGTGGCTACACCTTC.

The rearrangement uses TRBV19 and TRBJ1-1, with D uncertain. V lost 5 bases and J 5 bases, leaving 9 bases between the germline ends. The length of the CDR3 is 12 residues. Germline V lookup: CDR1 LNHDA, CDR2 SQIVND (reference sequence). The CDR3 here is CASSSFRTEAFF. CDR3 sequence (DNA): TGTGCCAGTAGTTCGTTCCGGACTGAAGCTTTCTTT.

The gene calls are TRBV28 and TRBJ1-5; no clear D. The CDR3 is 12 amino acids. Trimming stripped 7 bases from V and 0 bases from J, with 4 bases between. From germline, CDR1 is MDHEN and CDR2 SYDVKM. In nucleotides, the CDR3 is TGTGCCAGCACGTATAGCAATCAGCCCCAGCATTTT. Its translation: CASTYSNQPQHF.

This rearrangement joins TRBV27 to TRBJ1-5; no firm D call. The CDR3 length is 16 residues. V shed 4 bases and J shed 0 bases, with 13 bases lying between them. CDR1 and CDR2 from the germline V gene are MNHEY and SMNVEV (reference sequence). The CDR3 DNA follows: TGTGCCAGCAGTTCAGGCGTCCCGTATAGCAATCAGCCCCAGCATTTT. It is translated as CASSSGVPYSNQPQHF.

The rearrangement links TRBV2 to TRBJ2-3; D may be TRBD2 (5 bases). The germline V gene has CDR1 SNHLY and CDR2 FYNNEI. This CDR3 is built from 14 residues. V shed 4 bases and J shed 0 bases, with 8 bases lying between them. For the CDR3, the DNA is TGTGCCAGCAGTGGCGGGCTCAGCACAGATACGCAGTATTTT. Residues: CASSGGLSTDTQYF. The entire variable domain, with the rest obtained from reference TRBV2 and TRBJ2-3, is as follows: EPEVTQTPSHQVTQMGQEVILRCVPISNHLYFYWYRQILGQKVEFLVSFYNNEISEKSEIFDDQFSVERPDGSNFTLKIRSTKLEDSAMYFCASSGGLSTDTQYFGPGTRLTVL.

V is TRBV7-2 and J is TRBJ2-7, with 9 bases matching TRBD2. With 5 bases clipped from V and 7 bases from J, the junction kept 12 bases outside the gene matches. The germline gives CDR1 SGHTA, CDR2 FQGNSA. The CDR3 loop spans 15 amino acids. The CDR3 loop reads CASSPIAGAGGEQYF. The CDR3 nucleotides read TGTGCCAGCAGCCCCATTGCGGGGGCGGGGGGGGAGCAGTACTTC.

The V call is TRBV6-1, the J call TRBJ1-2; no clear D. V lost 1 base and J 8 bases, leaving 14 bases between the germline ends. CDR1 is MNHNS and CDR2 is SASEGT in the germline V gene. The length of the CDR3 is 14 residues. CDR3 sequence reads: CASSEGTPKEGYTF. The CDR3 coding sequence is TGTGCCAGCAGTGAAGGGACTCCGAAAGAGGGCTACACCTTC.

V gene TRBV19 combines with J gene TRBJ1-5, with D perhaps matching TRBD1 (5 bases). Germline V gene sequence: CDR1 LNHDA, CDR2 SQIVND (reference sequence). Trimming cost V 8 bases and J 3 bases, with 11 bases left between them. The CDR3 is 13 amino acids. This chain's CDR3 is CASSDIDNQPQHF. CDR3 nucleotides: TGTGCCAGTTCGGACATAGACAATCAGCCCCAGCATTTT.

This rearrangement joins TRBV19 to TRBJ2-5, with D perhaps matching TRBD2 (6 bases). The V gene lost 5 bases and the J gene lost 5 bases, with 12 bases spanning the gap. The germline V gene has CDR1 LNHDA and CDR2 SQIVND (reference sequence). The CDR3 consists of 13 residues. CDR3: CASSLGLRETQYF. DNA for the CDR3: TGTGCCAGTAGTTTGGGACTGCGGGAGACCCAGTACTTC.

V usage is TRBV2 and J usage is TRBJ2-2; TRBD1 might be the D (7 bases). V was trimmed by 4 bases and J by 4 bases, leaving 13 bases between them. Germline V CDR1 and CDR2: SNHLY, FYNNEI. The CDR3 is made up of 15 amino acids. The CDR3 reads CASSGQGGGTGELFF. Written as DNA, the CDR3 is TGTGCCAGCAGTGGACAGGGAGGCGGCACCGGGGAGCTGTTTTTT.

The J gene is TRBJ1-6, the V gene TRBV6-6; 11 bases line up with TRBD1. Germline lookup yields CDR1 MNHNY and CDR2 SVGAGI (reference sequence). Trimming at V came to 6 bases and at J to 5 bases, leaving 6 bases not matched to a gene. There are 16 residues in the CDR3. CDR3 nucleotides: TGTGCCAGCAGGATGGGACAGGGGGGGAATAATTCACCCCTCCACTTT. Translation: CASRMGQGGNNSPLHF.

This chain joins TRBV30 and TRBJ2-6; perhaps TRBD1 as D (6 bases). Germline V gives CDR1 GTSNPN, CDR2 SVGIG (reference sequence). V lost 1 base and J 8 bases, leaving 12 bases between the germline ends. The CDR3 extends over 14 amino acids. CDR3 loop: CAWSAKGGSNVLTF. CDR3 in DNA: TGTGCCTGGAGTGCCAAAGGGGGATCCAACGTCCTGACTTTC. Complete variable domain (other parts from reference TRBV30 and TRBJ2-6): SQTIHQWPATLVQPVGSPLSLECTVEGTSNPNLYWYRQAAGRGLQLLFYSVGIGQISSEVPQNLSASRPQDRQFILSSKKLLLSDSGFYLCAWSAKGGSNVLTFGAGSRLTVL.

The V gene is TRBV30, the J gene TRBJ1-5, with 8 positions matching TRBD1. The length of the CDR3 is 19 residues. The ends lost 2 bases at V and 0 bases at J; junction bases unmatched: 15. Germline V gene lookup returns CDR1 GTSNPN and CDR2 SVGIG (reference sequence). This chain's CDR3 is CAWSLQTGETGYSNQPQHF. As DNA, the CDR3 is TGTGCCTGGAGTTTACAGACAGGGGAAACGGGTTATAGCAATCAGCCCCAGCATTTT.